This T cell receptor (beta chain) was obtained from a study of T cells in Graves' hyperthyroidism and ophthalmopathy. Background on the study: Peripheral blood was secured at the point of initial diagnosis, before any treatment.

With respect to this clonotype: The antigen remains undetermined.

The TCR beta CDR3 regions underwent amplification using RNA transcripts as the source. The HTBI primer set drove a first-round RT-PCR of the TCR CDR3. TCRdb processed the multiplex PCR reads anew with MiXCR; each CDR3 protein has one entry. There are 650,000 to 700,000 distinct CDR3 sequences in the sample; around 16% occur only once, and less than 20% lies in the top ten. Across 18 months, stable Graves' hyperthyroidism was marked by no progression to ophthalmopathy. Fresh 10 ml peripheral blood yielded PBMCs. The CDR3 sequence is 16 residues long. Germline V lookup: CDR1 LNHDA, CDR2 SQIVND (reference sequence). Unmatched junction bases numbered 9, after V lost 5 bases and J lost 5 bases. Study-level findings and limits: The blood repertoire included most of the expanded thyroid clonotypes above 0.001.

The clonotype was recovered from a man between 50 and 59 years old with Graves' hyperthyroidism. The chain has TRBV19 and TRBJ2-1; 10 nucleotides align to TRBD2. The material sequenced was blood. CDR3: CASSLPGLAPDNEQFF. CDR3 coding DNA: TGTGCCAGTAGTCTCCCGGGACTAGCGCCAGACAATGAGCAGTTCTTC.